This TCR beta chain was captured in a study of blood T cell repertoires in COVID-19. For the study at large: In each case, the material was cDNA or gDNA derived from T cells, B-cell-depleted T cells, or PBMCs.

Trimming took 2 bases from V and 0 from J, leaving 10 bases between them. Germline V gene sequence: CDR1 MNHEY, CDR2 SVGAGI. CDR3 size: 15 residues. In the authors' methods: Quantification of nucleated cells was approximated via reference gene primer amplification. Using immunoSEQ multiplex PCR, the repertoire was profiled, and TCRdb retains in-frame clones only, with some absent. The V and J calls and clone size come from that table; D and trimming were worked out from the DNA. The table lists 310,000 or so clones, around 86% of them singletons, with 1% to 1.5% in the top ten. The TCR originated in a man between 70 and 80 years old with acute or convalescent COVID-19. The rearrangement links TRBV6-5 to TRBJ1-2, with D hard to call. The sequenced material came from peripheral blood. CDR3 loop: CASSYLATPNYGYTF. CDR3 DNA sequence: TGTGCCAGCAGTTACCTAGCCACCCCTAACTATGGCTACACCTTC.